The clone carrying this TCR beta chain was seen more than once but under ten times. Other DNA sequences in this sample translate to the same CDR3. The data are from a study of shared clonotypes between healthy human individuals. Original handling: As immunoSEQ supplied junction-only sequences (without quality scores), filtering differed. TCRdb keeps only in-frame clones here, not all; method: immunoSEQ multiplex PCR. V and J calls and clone size are copied from that table; D and trimming were computed from the DNA. The sample comprises 2 million to 2.5 million clones, 85% to 95% of which are singletons, and 0.37% rests with the top ten. Sample: naive CD4+ T cells from PBMCs. Subset specified: CD45RA+ positively selected. The receptor was derived from a man aged 18 to 30 in good health. Some clones in this sample may be carry-over from other donors' samples.

CDR3 nucleotide sequence: TGTGCCTGGGGACGCGGGCAGCCCCAGCATTTT. Residues: CAWGRGQPQHF. The V and J genes are TRBV30 and TRBJ1-5; D gene ambiguous. The V end was cut by 5 bases, the J end by 7 bases, with 9 bases between. Per germline, CDR1 GTSNPN and CDR2 SVGIG (reference sequence). The CDR3 extends over 11 amino acids. The variable domain in full, with the rest retrieved from reference TRBV30 and TRBJ1-5, is SQTIHQWPATLVQPVGSPLSLECTVEGTSNPNLYWYRQAAGRGLQLLFYSVGIGQISSEVPQNLSASRPQDRQFILSSKKLLLSDSGFYLCAWGRGQPQHFGDGTRLSIL.